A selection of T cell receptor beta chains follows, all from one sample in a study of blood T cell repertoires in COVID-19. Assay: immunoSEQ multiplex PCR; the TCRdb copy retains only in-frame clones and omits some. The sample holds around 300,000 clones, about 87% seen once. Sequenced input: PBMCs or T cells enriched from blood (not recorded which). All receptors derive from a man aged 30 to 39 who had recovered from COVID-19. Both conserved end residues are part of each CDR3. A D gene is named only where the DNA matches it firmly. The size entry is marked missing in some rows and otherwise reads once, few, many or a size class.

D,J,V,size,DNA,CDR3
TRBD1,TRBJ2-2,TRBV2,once,TGTGCCAGCAGTGGAACGACAGGGGCCACCGGGGAGCTGTTTTTT,CASSGTTGATGELFF
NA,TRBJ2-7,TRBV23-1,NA,TGCGCCAGCAGTCGAAGGACTGCGCGGGGAGAGCAGTACTTC,CASSRRTARGEQYF
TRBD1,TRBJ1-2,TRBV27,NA,TGTGCCAGCAGTCCCCGGACAGGTGGCTATGGCTACACCTTC,CASSPRTGGYGYTF
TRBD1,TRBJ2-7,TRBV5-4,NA,TGTGCCAGCAGGGACCCGGGACAGGGGTCCGAGCAGTACTTC,CASRDPGQGSEQYF
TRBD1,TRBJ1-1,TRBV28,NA,TGTGCCAGCAGTTCCCCGGGACAGGGTCTAGCTGAAGCTTTCTTT,CASSSPGQGLAEAFF
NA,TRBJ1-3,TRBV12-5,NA,TGTGCTAGTGGTTTGAACCGGAACACCATATATTTT,CASGLNRNTIYF
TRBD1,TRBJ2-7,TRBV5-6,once,TGTGCCAGCAGTCCTGACAGGGGGTCCTTTCTTCCCTACGAGCAGTACTTC,CASSPDRGSFLPYEQYF
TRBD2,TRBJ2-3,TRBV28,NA,TGTGCCAGCAGTCAGGAAGCTAGCGGATACACAGATACGCAGTATTTT,CASSQEASGYTDTQYF
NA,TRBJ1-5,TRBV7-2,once,TGTGCCAGCAGCCCGGACAGATTTCAGCCCCAGCATTTT,CASSPDRFQPQHF
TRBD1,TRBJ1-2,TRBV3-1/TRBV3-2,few,TGTGCCAGCAGCCCCCGGGACAGCGCGAACTATGGCTACACCTTC,CASSPRDSANYGYTF
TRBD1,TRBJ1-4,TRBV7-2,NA,TGTGCCAGCAGCACCAGGGGGAAAGGTGAAAAACTGTTTTTT,CASSTRGKGEKLFF
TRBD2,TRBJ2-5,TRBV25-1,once,TGTGCCAGCAGTGGGCGGACTAGCTCCCAAGAGACCCAGTACTTC,CASSGRTSSQETQYF
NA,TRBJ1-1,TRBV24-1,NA,TGTGCCACCAGTGCGCTAGGGAGCACTGAAGCTTTCTTT,CATSALGSTEAFF
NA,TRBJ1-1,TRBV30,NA,TGTGCCTGGAGAAATCGGGAGATGAACACTGAAGCTTTCTTT,CAWRNREMNTEAFF
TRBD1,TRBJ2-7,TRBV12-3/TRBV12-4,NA,TGTGCCAGCAGTTTGGGACAGATCTACGAGCAGTACTTC,CASSLGQIYEQYF
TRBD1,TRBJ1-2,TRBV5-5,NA,TGTGCCAGCAGCGGCCCGGGACAGGGCTATGGCTACACCTTC,CASSGPGQGYGYTF
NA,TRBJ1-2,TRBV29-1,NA,TGCAGCGTTGGTTACAGGGACGTTTATGGCTACACCTTC,CSVGYRDVYGYTF
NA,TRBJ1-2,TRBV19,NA,TGTGCCAGTACTCCATCCCCGCGCGGGGACTATGGCTACACCTTC,CASTPSPRGDYGYTF
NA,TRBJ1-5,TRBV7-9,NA,TGTGCCAGCAGCGAAACGGGGGATCAGCCCCAGCATTTT,CASSETGDQPQHF
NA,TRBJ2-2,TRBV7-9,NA,TGTGCCAGCAGCTTAGCGTCCAGGGAGAACACCGGGGAGCTGTTTTTT,CASSLASRENTGELFF
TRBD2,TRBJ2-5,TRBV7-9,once,TGTGCCAGCAGCTTACGGGGGGGCCACCAAGAGACCCAGTACTTC,CASSLRGGHQETQYF
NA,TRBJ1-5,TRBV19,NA,TGTGCCAGTACTCACACAGGGTTAAGGAGCAATCAGCCCCAGCATTTT,CASTHTGLRSNQPQHF
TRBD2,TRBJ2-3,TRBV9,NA,TGTGCCAGCAGCGTTTCGAGCGGGGGGGCAAAGACGCAGTATTTT,CASSVSSGGAKTQYF
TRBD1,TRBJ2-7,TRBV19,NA,TGTGCCAGTAGTGAAGACAGGGCCGGCTACGAGCAGTACTTC,CASSEDRAGYEQYF
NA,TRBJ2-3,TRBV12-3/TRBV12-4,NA,TGTGCCAGTCAGGGTTGGACAGATACGCAGTATTTT,CASQGWTDTQYF
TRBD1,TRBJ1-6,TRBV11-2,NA,TGTGCCAGCAACCAACAGGGGGCATTTTCACCCCTCCACTTT,CASNQQGAFSPLHF
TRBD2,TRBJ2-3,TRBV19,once,TGTGCCAGTACCCGGTGGGCGGGGGTCACAGATACGCAGTATTTT,CASTRWAGVTDTQYF
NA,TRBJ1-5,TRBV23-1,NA,TGCGCCAGCAGTCAATCGGGTAATCGGGGGTTTCAGCCCCAGCATTTT,CASSQSGNRGFQPQHF
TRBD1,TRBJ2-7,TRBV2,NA,TGTGCCAGCAGTGATGAATTTGGGACAGGGAGGGGAAGGAACTCCTACGAGCAGTACTTC,CASSDEFGTGRGRNSYEQYF